These T cell receptor beta chains were read from a single sample in a study of shared clonotypes between healthy human individuals. Repertoires were generated with immunoSEQ multiplex PCR, while TCRdb's copy carries only in-frame clones and drops some. The sample lists 850,000 to 1,200,000 clones, approximately 70% occurring once. Material: memory CD4+ T cells sorted from blood. These receptors were collected from a man younger than 35 in good health. Each CDR3 is given without its conserved first and last residue. Some rows have no size entry. The others give once, few or many, or a class for an expanded clone.

TRBJ2-2,-,TRBV7-2,ASSLRQRPGELF
TRBJ1-6,-,TRBV18,ASSPQGSSYNSPLH
TRBJ2-3,-,TRBV30,AWRGGFTDTQY
TRBJ2-1,once,TRBV25-1,ASSVASGRVSYNEQF
TRBJ1-1,once,TRBV2,ASRPRGEGTEAF
TRBJ1-2,-,TRBV18,ASSTQTGIYGYT
TRBJ2-6,-,TRBV11-1,ASSLLAGANVLT
TRBJ2-3,-,TRBV6-5,ASSFDTTDTQY
TRBJ1-1,-,TRBV28,ASSPTGDWNTEAF
TRBJ1-4,-,TRBV4-1,ASREWGAGYEKLF
TRBJ2-5,-,TRBV27,ASSLFAAETQY
TRBJ2-7,-,TRBV5-8,ASSRTGALTYEQY
TRBJ1-1,-,TRBV12-5,ASGPSRDNAEAF
TRBJ1-1,-,TRBV25-1,ASSEGGAGRDTEAF
TRBJ2-1,-,TRBV7-2,ASSSRWIGEQF
TRBJ1-2,once,TRBV6-5,ASSPTGRDGYT
TRBJ1-5,-,TRBV10-3,AISDDSNQPQH
TRBJ1-3,-,TRBV9,ASSVDTSGNTIY
TRBJ1-1,few,TRBV19,ASSIATGNTEAF
TRBJ2-3,-,TRBV4-1,ASSQEVARLAGGQDTQY
TRBJ2-2,-,TRBV7-2,ASSLKGFGELF
TRBJ1-6,-,TRBV18,ASSGDFNSPLH
TRBJ1-5,-,TRBV10-3,AISEGTGGMEPQH
TRBJ2-7,-,TRBV30,AWADTRGLYKY
TRBJ1-1,-,TRBV2,ASSEEGTGMNTEAF
TRBJ2-1,-,TRBV7-9,ASSLSAGAYNEQF
TRBJ1-5,-,TRBV10-3,AISEGHQPQH
TRBJ2-3,once,TRBV19,ASSTGQGVSTDTQY
TRBJ2-5,-,TRBV7-2,ASSLPRGVGETQY
TRBJ1-2,-,TRBV5-1,ASSPDRTYYGYT